This T cell receptor beta chain comes out of a study of naive and memory T cell subsets. Germline V lookup: CDR1 MGHRA, CDR2 YSYEKL. CDR3 length: 12 amino acids. V was cut by 0 bases and J by 14 bases, with 10 bases left in between. The library had UMIs added by 3' ligation of an oligonucleotide to TCR cDNA. Whole-blood samples were 2 to 2.5 ml of peripheral blood from healthy adult volunteers. Amplification of ligated cDNA took four PCR rounds with SP2 and nested alpha and beta constant primers. TCRdb redid the calling of the 5' RACE reads with MiXCR, one entry per CDR3 protein. The table shows approximately 58,000 distinct CDR3 sequences, with about 7% occurring only once.

The sequence was obtained from a male donor in good health. The chain links TRBV4-1 to TRBJ1-4; D is ambiguous. CDR3: CASSQDLASLFF. The DNA for the CDR3 is TGCGCCAGCAGCCAAGACCTGGCCAGTCTGTTTTTT.